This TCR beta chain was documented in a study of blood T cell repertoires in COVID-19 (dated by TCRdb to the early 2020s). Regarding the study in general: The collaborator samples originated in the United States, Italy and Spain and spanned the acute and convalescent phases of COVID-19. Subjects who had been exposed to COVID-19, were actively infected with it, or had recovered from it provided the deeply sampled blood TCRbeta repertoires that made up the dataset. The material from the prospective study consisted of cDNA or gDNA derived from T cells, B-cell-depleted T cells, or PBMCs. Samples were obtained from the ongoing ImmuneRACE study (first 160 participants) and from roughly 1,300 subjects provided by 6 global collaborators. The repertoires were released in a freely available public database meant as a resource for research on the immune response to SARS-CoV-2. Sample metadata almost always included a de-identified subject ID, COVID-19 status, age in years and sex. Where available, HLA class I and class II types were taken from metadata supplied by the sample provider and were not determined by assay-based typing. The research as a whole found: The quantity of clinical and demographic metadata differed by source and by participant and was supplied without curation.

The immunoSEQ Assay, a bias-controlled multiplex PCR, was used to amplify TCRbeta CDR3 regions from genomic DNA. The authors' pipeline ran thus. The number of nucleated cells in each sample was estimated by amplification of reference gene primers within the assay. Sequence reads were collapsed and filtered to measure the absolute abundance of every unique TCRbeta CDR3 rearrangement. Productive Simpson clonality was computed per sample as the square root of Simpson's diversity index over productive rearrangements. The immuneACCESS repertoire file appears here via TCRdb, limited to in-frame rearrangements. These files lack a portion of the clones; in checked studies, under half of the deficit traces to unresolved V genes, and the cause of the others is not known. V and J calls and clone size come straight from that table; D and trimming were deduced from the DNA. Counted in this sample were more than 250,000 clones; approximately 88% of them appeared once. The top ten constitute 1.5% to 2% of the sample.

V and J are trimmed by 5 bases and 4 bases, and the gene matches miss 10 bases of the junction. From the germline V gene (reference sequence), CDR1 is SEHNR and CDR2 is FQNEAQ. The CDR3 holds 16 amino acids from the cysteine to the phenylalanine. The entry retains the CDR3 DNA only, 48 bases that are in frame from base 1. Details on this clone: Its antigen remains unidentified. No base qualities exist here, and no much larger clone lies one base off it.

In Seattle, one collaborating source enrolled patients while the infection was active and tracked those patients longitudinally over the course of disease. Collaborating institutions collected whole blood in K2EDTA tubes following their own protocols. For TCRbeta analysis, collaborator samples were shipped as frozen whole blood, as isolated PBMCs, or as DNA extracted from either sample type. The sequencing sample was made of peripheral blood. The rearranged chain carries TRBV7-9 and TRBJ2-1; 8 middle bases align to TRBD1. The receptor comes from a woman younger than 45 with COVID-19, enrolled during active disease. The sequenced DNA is TGTGCCAGCAGCGTGCCTCAGGGGGCAGGGTACAATGAGCAGTTCTTC. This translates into CASSVPQGAGYNEQFF.